This TCR beta chain was retrieved from a study of blood T cells in healthy people across ages. On this clonotype: The antigen is undetermined.

For the second PCR, which ran for roughly 6 to 12 cycles, a sample-barcoded 5' primer and a J-beta primer mix were used. TCRdb re-called the 5' RACE reads through MiXCR, storing one row per CDR3 protein. The sample includes hundreds of thousands of distinct CDR3 sequences, less than 70% of them seen just once. The CDR3 length is 12 residues. Looked up from germline, CDR1 is SQVTM and CDR2 is ANQGSEA. Trimming took 6 bases from V and 8 from J, leaving 14 bases between them. Study outcomes and limitations: A conclusive naive versus antigen-experienced comparison was prevented by the unsorted PBMCs. With donor CMV status unknown, expanded clonotype changes were possibly confounded.

Every participating donor contributed approximately 9.5 milliliters of peripheral blood through a draw. Per-sample yields of isolated PBMCs were at least 6 million. Sequencing was performed on blood. The chain couples TRBV29-1 to TRBJ2-1, with D perhaps matching TRBD1 (5 bases). The source is an elderly man in good health. The chain's CDR3 is CSVGPGPHEQFF. DNA of the CDR3: TGCAGCGTGGGGCCAGGTCCCCATGAGCAGTTCTTC.